This T cell receptor (beta chain) was identified in a study of shared clonotypes between healthy human individuals. TCRdb's table, derived via immunoSEQ multiplex PCR, lists solely in-frame clones and lacks some. The sample holds 2.3 million or so clones, approximately 93% seen once. Participating donors were healthy, HIV-negative adults free of recent acute infections or vaccinations. Study conclusions and caveats: Blood was the only sampled material, and tissue repertoires likely differ. It was observed that approximately 5% of naive CD4 clonotypes were shared across several donors.

CDR1 and CDR2 from the germline V gene are SGDLS and YYNGEE. The CDR3 is 18 residues long. This clone appeared a single time. The target antigen is unknown. An end of the junction does not agree with germline; a read error may underlie this. The rearrangement links TRBV9 to TRBJ2-2, with 10 positions matching TRBD2. Sequencing was carried out using naive CD4+ T cells from PBMCs. As to subset: CD45RA+ positively selected. The sequence derives from a man aged 18 to 29 in good health. Some clones in this sample may be carry-over from other donors' samples. The CDR3 loop reads CASSVSGRATGNAGELFF. The CDR3, as DNA: TGTGCCAGCAGCGTGAGCGGGAGGGCGACGGGGAACGCCGGGGAGCTGTTTTTT.